Shown below are 21 T cell receptor beta chains from a single sample sequenced in a study of cytomegalovirus exposure and HLA in healthy donors. The PCR used 60 Vbeta and 13 Jbeta primers. The method was immunoSEQ multiplex PCR; TCRdb's version includes in-frame clones alone and lacks a portion of them. The table for this sample gives tens of thousands of clones. Source material: PBMCs. The receptor set was obtained from a woman in her 30s in good health and CMV-seropositive.

The CDR3 loop is CASSPGQSKPTYEQYF. The CDR3 nucleotides read TGTGCCAGCAGCCCGGGACAGAGTAAACCGACCTACGAGCAGTACTTC. This chain links TRBV5-8 with TRBJ2-7, with 7 bases fitting TRBD1. With V trimmed by 4 bases and J by 2 bases, 12 bases remained unmatched. The length of the CDR3 is 16 residues. In germline, CDR1 is SGHTS, CDR2 YDEGEE.

The chain is built from TRBV29-1 and TRBJ1-3, with no clear D. The V gene lost 6 bases and the J gene lost 4 bases, with 7 bases spanning the gap. CDR1 and CDR2 (germline): SQVTM, ANQGSEA. This CDR3 contains 11 residues. The CDR3 region has the DNA TGCAGCGTCCCAGCGGGAAACACCATATATTTT. This translates into CSVPAGNTIYF.

J is TRBJ1-4 and V is TRBV7-9, with TRBD1 matching over 8 bases. This CDR3 has 14 residues. Germline V gene data show CDR1 as SEHNR and CDR2 as FQNEAQ (reference sequence). The J segment lost 8 bases and the V segment lost 5 bases, leaving 7 bases of the junction unmatched. The CDR3 DNA sequence: TGTGCCAGCAGCAAGACAGGGGAAAGGGAAAAACTGTTTTTT. Encoded protein: CASSKTGEREKLFF.

This chain joins TRBV7-9 and TRBJ2-3; 7 nucleotides agree with TRBD2. Germline V lookup: CDR1 SEHNR, CDR2 FQNEAQ (reference sequence). This CDR3 is 16 amino acids long. Trimming removed 5 bases from V and 2 bases from J; junction bases left unmatched: 10. The CDR3 region has the DNA TGTGCCAGCAGCCCTCGCGGGACTACGATCACAGATACGCAGTATTTT. Residues: CASSPRGTTITDTQYF.

V usage is TRBV2 and J usage is TRBJ1-2; D is ambiguous. Per germline, CDR1 SNHLY and CDR2 FYNNEI. CDR3 size: 15 residues. The V end was cut by 3 bases, the J end by 6 bases, with 17 bases between. CDR3 coding DNA: TGTGCCAGCAGTGACGGGGTCGGAGGGAAGGATGGCTACACCTTC. This sequence encodes CASSDGVGGKDGYTF.

The CDR3 loop reads CASSSLAGEQYF. CDR3 sequence (DNA): TGTGCCAGCAGCTCACTAGCGGGTGAGCAGTACTTC. V gene TRBV7-9 combines with J gene TRBJ2-7; 9 positions match TRBD2. Germline assignment: CDR1 SEHNR and CDR2 FQNEAQ (reference sequence). The CDR3 totals 12 residues. Unmatched junction bases numbered 2, after V lost 4 bases and J lost 7 bases.

V and J are TRBV2 and TRBJ2-7; perhaps TRBD1 as D (5 bases). Germline V gene lookup returns CDR1 SNHLY and CDR2 FYNNEI. The CDR3 loop spans 13 amino acids. The ends were cut back, 6 bases at V and 2 bases at J, with 11 bases in the middle. As DNA, the CDR3 is TGTGCCAGCAGCCCTCAGGGCCCCTACGAGCAGTACTTC. The encoded protein is CASSPQGPYEQYF.

The gene calls are TRBV30 and TRBJ2-7; 9 bases are a match to TRBD2. The CDR3 length is 13 residues. Germline CDR1 is GTSNPN and CDR2 is SVGIG (reference sequence). V was pared by 4 bases and J by 6 bases, with 7 bases of the junction left unmatched. This CDR3 reads CAWNGAGGPEQYF. Here the CDR3 DNA reads TGTGCCTGGAATGGAGCGGGGGGCCCCGAGCAGTACTTC.

The V gene is TRBV6-1, the J gene TRBJ2-7, with D unclear. CDR1 is MNHNS and CDR2 is SASEGT in the germline V gene. This CDR3 spans 14 amino acids. V was cut by 0 bases and J by 6 bases, with 12 bases left in between. The CDR3 protein is CASSEADWLSEQYF. The CDR3 region has the DNA TGTGCCAGCAGTGAAGCTGACTGGCTATCCGAGCAGTACTTC.

V and J are TRBV5-1 and TRBJ2-1; 14 nucleotides match TRBD2. Germline CDR1 reads SGHRS; CDR2 reads YFSETQ. V was pared by 5 bases and J by 1 base, with 14 bases of the junction left unmatched. This CDR3 region has 20 residues. The CDR3 sequence is CASRRTGLAGAQASYNEQFF. The CDR3 region has the DNA TGCGCCAGCAGACGGACGGGACTAGCGGGAGCCCAAGCTTCCTACAATGAGCAGTTCTTC.

J is TRBJ2-1 and V is TRBV11-2; the match to TRBD2 covers 9 bases. With 5 bases clipped from V and 4 bases from J, the junction kept 9 bases outside the gene matches. The germline V gene has CDR1 SGHAT and CDR2 FQNNGV. The CDR3 has 16 amino acids. CDR3 sequence reads: CASSREGRGGYNEQFF. CDR3 DNA: TGTGCCAGCAGCCGCGAGGGGCGGGGGGGATACAATGAGCAGTTCTTC.

Remarks on this clone: Within the sample, other DNA sequences also encode this same CDR3. The chain couples TRBV5-1 to TRBJ1-6, with 10 bases aligning to TRBD1. CDR3 length: 14 residues. Germline V lookup: CDR1 SGHRS, CDR2 YFSETQ. The ends lost 4 bases at V and 8 bases at J; junction bases unmatched: 3. The CDR3 spells CASSPGQGDSPLHF. The CDR3 bases are TGCGCCAGCAGCCCCGGACAGGGGGATTCACCCCTCCACTTT.

The chain uses TRBV10-1 and TRBJ2-1, with 7 bases identical to TRBD2. J lost 3 bases, V lost 6 bases, and 5 bases had no gene match. The CDR3 spans 14 residues. CDR1 is WNHNN and CDR2 is SYGVQD in the germline V gene (reference sequence). The CDR3 region is CASSGLADYNEQFF. The CDR3 DNA reads as TGCGCCAGCAGCGGTCTAGCGGACTACAATGAGCAGTTCTTC.

The chain joins TRBV18 to TRBJ2-1, with 12 bases matching TRBD2. The CDR3 spans 16 residues. Germline V gives CDR1 KGHSH, CDR2 LQKENI. The J segment lost 8 bases and the V segment lost 0 bases, leaving 5 bases of the junction unmatched. The CDR3: CASSPPASGGADEQFF. CDR3 DNA: TGTGCCAGCTCACCACCCGCTAGCGGGGGGGCAGATGAGCAGTTCTTC.

The chain uses TRBV28 and TRBJ2-7, with D perhaps matching TRBD1 (6 bases). V was trimmed by 3 bases and J by 5 bases, leaving 8 bases between them. There are 12 residues in the CDR3. Germline V CDR1 and CDR2: MDHEN, SYDVKM. CDR3 protein: CASSLYRDEQYF. The CDR3 nucleotides are TGTGCCAGCAGTTTGTACAGGGACGAGCAGTACTTC.

The chain employs TRBV9 and TRBJ1-1; no firm D call. With 0 bases removed from V and 4 bases from J, the gap between germline ends came to 4 bases. Germline V gene sequence: CDR1 SGDLS, CDR2 YYNGEE. CDR3 length: 12 residues. CDR3 amino acids: CASSVAFTEAFF. For the CDR3, the DNA is TGTGCCAGCAGCGTAGCTTTCACTGAAGCTTTCTTT.

The chain couples TRBV19 to TRBJ2-1, with a tentative D call TRBD2 (5 bases). CDR1 is LNHDA and CDR2 is SQIVND in the germline V gene (reference sequence). The CDR3 spans 14 residues. With 11 bases removed from V and 0 bases from J, the gap between germline ends came to 14 bases. The CDR3 is CACSGRGSYNEQFF. As DNA, the CDR3 is TGTGCCTGTTCAGGTCGGGGCTCCTACAATGAGCAGTTCTTC.

This chain links TRBV4-1 with TRBJ1-2, with 8 bases that match TRBD1. Germline assignment: CDR1 MGHRA and CDR2 YSYEKL. The ends lost 1 base at V and 8 bases at J; junction bases unmatched: 9. This CDR3 has 15 residues. CDR3 amino acids: CASSQAQGGRSGYTF. The CDR3 nucleotides read TGCGCCAGCAGCCAAGCACAGGGGGGTAGGTCGGGCTACACCTTC.

The chain carries TRBV6-7 and TRBJ2-7; unclear D gene. TRBV6-7 falls under the ORF class, with uncertain function. The CDR3 extends over 14 amino acids. V was clipped by 0 bases and J by 2 bases, with 8 bases between them. CDR3 in DNA: TGTGCCAGCAGTTACTCGAAACTGGCCTACGAGCAGTACTTC. Residues: CASSYSKLAYEQYF.

The rearrangement joins TRBV7-9 to TRBJ1-2; no clear D gene. CDR1 is SEHNR, CDR2 FQNEAQ, per germline (reference sequence). CDR3 length: 12 amino acids. The CDR3 sequence: CAASGRNYGYTF. Written as DNA, the CDR3 is TGTGCGGCAAGCGGGCGGAACTATGGCTACACCTTC.

This chain joins TRBV5-1 and TRBJ2-1; D possibly corresponds to TRBD1 (5 bases). The germline V gene encodes CDR1 SGHRS and CDR2 YFSETQ. There are 13 residues in the CDR3. V was pared by 3 bases and J by 4 bases, with 8 bases between. The CDR3 DNA follows: TGCGCCAGCAGCTCGGACACTTACAATGAGCAGTTCTTC. It translates to CASSSDTYNEQFF.